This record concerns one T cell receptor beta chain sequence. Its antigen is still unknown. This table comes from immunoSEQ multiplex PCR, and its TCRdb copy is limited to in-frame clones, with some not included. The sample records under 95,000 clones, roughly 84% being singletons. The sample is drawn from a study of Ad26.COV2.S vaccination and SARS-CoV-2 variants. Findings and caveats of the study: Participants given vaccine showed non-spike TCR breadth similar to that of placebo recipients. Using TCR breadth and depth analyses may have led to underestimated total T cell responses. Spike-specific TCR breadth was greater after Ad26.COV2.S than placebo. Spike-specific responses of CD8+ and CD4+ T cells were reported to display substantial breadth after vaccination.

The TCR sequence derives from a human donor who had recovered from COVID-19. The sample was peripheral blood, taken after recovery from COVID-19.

The chain's CDR3 is CASSLEGLAGHTDTQYF. Here the CDR3 DNA reads TGTGCCAGCAGTTTGGAAGGACTAGCGGGGCACACAGATACGCAGTATTTT. This chain links TRBV28 with TRBJ2-3; 12 bases fit TRBD2. V lost 3 bases and J lost 2; bases outside the gene matches: 6. Germline CDR1 and CDR2: MDHEN and SYDVKM. CDR3 size: 17 residues.